Each of the 32 T cell receptor beta chains below was sequenced from the same sample in a study of PD-L1 blockade in urothelial cancer. The method was immunoSEQ multiplex PCR; TCRdb's version includes in-frame clones alone and lacks a portion of them. The sample lists tens of thousands of clones, 80% to 95% occurring once. The source material was PBMCs, sampled around atezolizumab (anti-PD-L1) treatment. The receptor set was obtained from a man aged 70 or older with urothelial cancer.

This chain connects TRBV28 to TRBJ1-5; tentative D call: TRBD1 (6 bases). Deletions cut 7 bases from V and 7 bases from J, with 23 bases between. The CDR3 contains 16 residues. Germline V gene data show CDR1 as MDHEN and CDR2 as SYDVKM. In DNA form, the CDR3 reads TGTGCCAGCACCCCCGCCGGGGGGGCGCGAAAACAGCCCCAGCATTTT. Translated: CASTPAGGARKQPQHF.

V is TRBV4-1 and J is TRBJ2-7, with D possibly TRBD2 on 5 matching bases. The CDR3 runs to 19 residues. CDR1 is MGHRA, CDR2 YSYEKL, per germline. V was shortened by 1 base and J by 3 bases, with 25 bases between the two germline ends. The CDR3 spells CASSQVASSSHLSYYEQYF. Here the CDR3 DNA reads TGCGCCAGCAGCCAAGTCGCTAGCTCTAGTCACCTATCCTACTACGAGCAGTACTTC.

The rearrangement joins TRBV6-1 to TRBJ2-7, with TRBD2 identical over 10 bases. CDR1 MNHNS and CDR2 SASEGT come from the germline V gene. V lost 0 bases and J lost 4; bases outside the gene matches: 6. The CDR3 contains 16 residues. CDR3 amino acids: CASSEAEASGSYEQYF. CDR3 in DNA: TGTGCCAGCAGTGAAGCGGAGGCTAGCGGGAGTTACGAGCAGTACTTC.

The gene calls are TRBV27 and TRBJ1-5, with D possibly being TRBD1 (5 bases). The CDR3 loop spans 14 amino acids. The germline gives CDR1 MNHEY, CDR2 SMNVEV (reference sequence). V was trimmed by 3 bases and J by 7 bases, leaving 13 bases between them. This chain's CDR3 is CASSFFGGGQPQHF. Written as DNA, the CDR3 is TGTGCCAGCAGTTTTTTCGGGGGAGGGCAGCCCCAGCATTTT.

The chain joins TRBV4-2 to TRBJ1-4; D is ambiguous. Germline CDR1 is LGHNA and CDR2 is YNFKEQ. Deletions cut 0 bases from V and 8 bases from J, with 10 bases between. The CDR3 extends over 14 amino acids. The DNA for the CDR3 is TGTGCCAGCAGCCAAGATAGGAGGGAGGAAAAACTGTTTTTT. Its translation: CASSQDRREEKLFF.

This clone showed up just once. The chain couples TRBV28 to TRBJ1-2; a weak D match, TRBD1 (6 bases). Germline CDR1 MDHEN, CDR2 SYDVKM. The CDR3 is made up of 15 amino acids. Trimming left V 4 bases short and J 2 bases short, with 14 bases between. The CDR3 loop is CASSSPGTSNYGYTF. In DNA form, the CDR3 reads TGTGCCAGCAGTTCCCCCGGGACATCAAACTATGGCTACACCTTC.

The chain uses TRBV4-1 and TRBJ2-3; no clear D. Between the trimmed V and J ends, which lost 0 bases and 2 bases, there was a span of 9 bases. CDR3 length equals 15 residues. CDR1 and CDR2 (germline): MGHRA, YSYEKL. The CDR3 DNA reads TGCGCCAGCAGCCAAGATTTTCTCCCCACAGATACGCAGTATTTT. It is translated as CASSQDFLPTDTQYF.

The rearrangement links TRBV15 to TRBJ2-5; a weak D match, TRBD2 (5 bases). CDR1 is LNHNV and CDR2 is YYDKDF in the germline V gene (reference sequence). This CDR3 region has 15 residues. V gave up 3 bases and J gave up 3 bases, with 14 bases separating them. CDR3 protein: CATSSDGRGEETQYF. CDR3 in DNA: TGTGCCACCAGCAGCGATGGACGGGGAGAAGAGACCCAGTACTTC.

The rearrangement joins TRBV7-2 to TRBJ2-1; perhaps TRBD1 as D (5 bases). The V and J ends lost 1 base and 8 bases respectively, with 9 bases between them. This CDR3 has 13 residues. Germline loops: CDR1 SGHTA, CDR2 FQGNSA. CDR3 protein: CASSLVPQDEQFF. The CDR3 DNA follows: TGTGCCAGCAGCTTAGTACCACAGGATGAGCAGTTCTTC.

The gene calls are TRBV28 and TRBJ2-7; tentatively, D is TRBD2 (6 bases). Germline CDR1 reads MDHEN; CDR2 reads SYDVKM. The V gene lost 7 bases and the J gene lost 5 bases, with 21 bases spanning the gap. The CDR3 length is 15 residues. The CDR3 loop reads CASTPGSRGYDEQYF. CDR3 sequence (DNA): TGTGCCAGCACCCCCGGGTCGCGGGGATATGACGAGCAGTACTTC.

This clone appeared a single time. The chain couples TRBV5-1 to TRBJ2-3; D gene ambiguous. Trimming took 3 bases from V and 6 from J, leaving 5 bases between them. CDR3 size: 11 residues. The germline V gene has CDR1 SGHRS and CDR2 YFSETQ. The CDR3 DNA reads TGCGCCAGCAGCTCCAGGGATACGCAGTATTTT. Its translation is CASSSRDTQYF.

This sequence joins TRBV5-1 and TRBJ2-2; D not resolved. Trimming shortened V by 0 bases and J by 1 base, and 4 bases separated the two germline ends. The CDR3 loop spans 14 amino acids. CDR1 SGHRS and CDR2 YFSETQ come from the germline V gene. For the CDR3, the DNA is TGCGCCAGCAGCTTGGACGGGAACACCGGGGAGCTGTTTTTT. This encodes CASSLDGNTGELFF. The variable domain in full, with the rest retrieved from reference TRBV5-1 and TRBJ2-2, is KAGVTQTPRYLIKTRGQQVTLSCSPISGHRSVSWYQQTPGQGLQFLFEYFSETQRNKGNFPGRFSGRQFSNSRSEMNVSTLELGDSALYLCASSLDGNTGELFFGEGSRLTVL.

This chain links TRBV27 with TRBJ2-2; perhaps TRBD1 as D (6 bases). The CDR3 consists of 12 residues. Trimming left V 8 bases short and J 6 bases short, with 10 bases between. Germline lookup yields CDR1 MNHEY and CDR2 SMNVEV (reference sequence). In nucleotides, the CDR3 is TGTGCCAGCGGGGGCGGTGCCGGGGAGCTGTTTTTT. Protein sequence: CASGGGAGELFF.

V gene TRBV18 combines with J gene TRBJ2-3; D is unresolved. V lost 2 bases and J lost 0, with 9 bases in between. The CDR3 is 15 amino acids. CDR1 is KGHSH, CDR2 LQKENI, per germline. CDR3 sequence reads: CASSPIAPSTDTQYF. The DNA for the CDR3 is TGTGCCAGCTCACCAATCGCGCCGAGCACAGATACGCAGTATTTT. Using reference TRBV18 and TRBJ2-3 for the parts outside the CDR3, the full variable domain is NAGVMQNPRHLVRRRGQEARLRCSPMKGHSHVYWYRQLPEEGLKFMVYLQKENIIDESGMPKERFSAEFPKEGPSILRIQQVVRGDSAAYFCASSPIAPSTDTQYFGPGTRLTVL.

In its sample, this clone was seen once. The rearrangement links TRBV5-1 to TRBJ2-7; D is possibly TRBD2 (5 bases). Trimming stripped 0 bases from V and 3 bases from J, with 10 bases between. The CDR3 spans 14 residues. Per germline, CDR1 SGHRS and CDR2 YFSETQ. This CDR3 reads CASSLDGGGYEQYF. The CDR3 nucleotides read TGCGCCAGCAGCTTGGACGGCGGAGGCTACGAGCAGTACTTC.

The chain links TRBV2 to TRBJ2-7, with a weak D call TRBD2 (5 bases). This CDR3 is built from 14 residues. V lost 1 base and J 2 bases, leaving 9 bases between the germline ends. CDR1 is SNHLY, CDR2 FYNNEI, per germline. The DNA of the CDR3 is TGTGCCAGCAGTGAAGAGAGGGAGCCCTACGAGCAGTACTTC. Translated, it gives CASSEEREPYEQYF.

The sample holds one count of this clone. This rearrangement joins TRBV14 to TRBJ1-3, with TRBD1 as a possible D gene (5 bases). Between the trimmed V and J ends, which lost 4 bases and 4 bases, there was a span of 17 bases. CDR3 length equals 16 residues. CDR1 is SGHDN and CDR2 is FVKESK in the germline V gene. The CDR3 loop is CASSPLGPSTGNTIYF. In DNA form, the CDR3 reads TGTGCCAGCAGCCCCTTGGGGCCCAGCACAGGAAACACCATATATTTT.

The rearrangement uses TRBV6-5 and TRBJ2-7; 12 nucleotides align to TRBD1. V was pared by 6 bases and J by 3 bases, with 6 bases of the junction left unmatched. CDR1 and CDR2 (germline): MNHEY, SVGAGI. The length of the CDR3 is 15 residues. CDR3 amino acids: CASRSGQGAHYEQYF. The CDR3 DNA sequence: TGTGCCAGCAGGTCGGGACAGGGGGCCCACTACGAGCAGTACTTC.

This chain links TRBV2 with TRBJ2-7, with D perhaps matching TRBD2 (6 bases). CDR3 size: 14 residues. Germline V gene data show CDR1 as SNHLY and CDR2 as FYNNEI. V was shortened by 6 bases and J by 1 base, with 13 bases between the two germline ends. The CDR3 is CASSRDSTSYEQYF. The CDR3 bases are TGTGCCAGCAGCCGGGACTCAACTTCCTACGAGCAGTACTTC.

This sequence joins TRBV5-1 and TRBJ2-3, with 10 bases matching TRBD1. The germline V gene encodes CDR1 SGHRS and CDR2 YFSETQ. CDR3 length equals 17 residues. V lost 0 bases to trimming and J lost 3 bases; unmatched junction nucleotides: 7. This CDR3 is CASSLGRRTGGTDTQYF. CDR3 sequence (DNA): TGCGCCAGCAGCTTGGGGAGGCGGACAGGGGGAACAGATACGCAGTATTTT.

The V call is TRBV11-2, the J call TRBJ1-4; no definite D call. Trimming removed 1 base at V and 5 bases at J, with 11 bases between. The CDR3 runs 15 residues. Per the germline V gene, CDR1 is SGHAT and CDR2 is FQNNGV. DNA for the CDR3: TGTGCCAGCAGCTTAGGCTCTTTAGAAAATGAAAAACTGTTTTTT. As protein: CASSLGSLENEKLFF.

The rearrangement links TRBV7-2 to TRBJ2-5, with 9 bases identical to TRBD2. V lost 7 bases and J lost 2; bases outside the gene matches: 11. CDR3 size: 16 residues. Germline CDR1 SGHTA, CDR2 FQGNSA. CDR3 bases: TGTGCCAGCACCCTACGACGGCTAGCGGGACAAGAGACCCAGTACTTC. Its translation is CASTLRRLAGQETQYF.

J is TRBJ2-7 and V is TRBV9; the match to TRBD2 covers 12 bases. Germline CDR1 SGDLS, CDR2 YYNGEE. J gave up 6 bases and V 3 bases, and 7 bases lay outside the gene matches. CDR3 length equals 15 residues. The chain's CDR3 is CASSETSGRTGEQYF. The CDR3 bases are TGTGCCAGCAGCGAGACTAGCGGGAGAACTGGCGAGCAGTACTTC.

The genes are TRBV18 and TRBJ2-1; D perhaps matches TRBD2 (5 bases). There are 15 residues in the CDR3. Germline CDR1 reads KGHSH; CDR2 reads LQKENI. The germline V and J ends were trimmed by 5 bases and 8 bases, with 19 bases remaining between them. The CDR3 DNA reads TGTGCCAGCTCATTGCGGACTCAGCTGGTCCATGAGCAGTTCTTC. Protein sequence: CASSLRTQLVHEQFF.

The V call is TRBV19, the J call TRBJ1-1; tentatively, D is TRBD1 (5 bases). The V gene's germline CDR1 is LNHDA and CDR2 SQIVND (reference sequence). The CDR3 sequence is 13 residues long. With 6 bases removed from V and 10 bases from J, the gap between germline ends came to 18 bases. The CDR3: CASRVGGSRGAFF. The CDR3 coding sequence is TGTGCCAGTAGGGTTGGGGGGTCACGCGGAGCTTTCTTT. The variable domain in full, completed from reference TRBV19 and TRBJ1-1, reads DGGITQSPKYLFRKEGQNVTLSCEQNLNHDAMYWYRQDPGQGLRLIYYSQIVNDFQKGDIAEGYSVSREKKESFPLTVTSAQKNPTAFYLCASRVGGSRGAFFGQGTRLTVV.

This clone was detected only once. The chain combines TRBV6-5 with TRBJ1-2, with TRBD1 identical over 7 bases. The CDR3 has 13 amino acids. V lost 2 bases, J lost 3 bases, and 0 bases stayed unmatched. Germline CDR1 is MNHEY and CDR2 is SVGAGI. The CDR3 DNA reads TGTGCCAGCAGTTACACAGGGGACTATGGCTACACCTTC. Its translation: CASSYTGDYGYTF.

This chain uses TRBV19 with TRBJ2-1, with 13 bases lining up with TRBD2. CDR3 length: 15 residues. Germline trimming cut 5 bases from V and 9 bases from J; bases unmatched to any gene: 7. The germline V gene has CDR1 LNHDA and CDR2 SQIVND (reference sequence). The CDR3: CASSVLTSGRTEQFF. As DNA, the CDR3 is TGTGCCAGTAGTGTTTTGACTAGCGGGAGGACTGAGCAGTTCTTC.

The chain employs TRBV30 and TRBJ2-7, with D tentatively TRBD2 (6 bases). Between the trimmed V and J ends, which lost 5 bases and 3 bases, there was a span of 11 bases. From germline, CDR1 is GTSNPN and CDR2 SVGIG (reference sequence). The CDR3 has 12 amino acids. CDR3 region: CAWGGADYEQYF. For the CDR3, the DNA is TGTGCCTGGGGAGGGGCTGACTACGAGCAGTACTTC.

V and J are TRBV18 and TRBJ1-1, with D unclear. This CDR3 is built from 13 residues. V was trimmed by 4 bases and J by 1 base, leaving 7 bases between them. Germline lookup yields CDR1 KGHSH and CDR2 LQKENI. CDR3 DNA sequence: TGTGCCAGCTCACAGCGGCAGAACACTGAAGCTTTCTTT. This codes for CASSQRQNTEAFF.

For this clone: At one end, the junction sequence differs from germline, possibly due to a read error. The chain employs TRBV2 and TRBJ2-3; the match to TRBD2 covers 14 bases. The length of the CDR3 is 15 residues. Germline-derived CDR1 and CDR2 are SNHLY and FYNNEI. CDR3 in DNA: TGTGCCAGCAGGGGGACTAGCGGGAGCAAAGATACGCAGTATTTT. Protein product: CASRGTSGSKDTQYF.

The chain joins TRBV2 to TRBJ2-1; D is ambiguous. The CDR3 spans 15 residues. Germline V gives CDR1 SNHLY, CDR2 FYNNEI. V gave up 4 bases and J gave up 0 bases, with 10 bases separating them. CDR3 sequence (DNA): TGTGCCAGCAGTGTTAATAGCATCTCCTACAATGAGCAGTTCTTC. It codes for CASSVNSISYNEQFF.

The chain links TRBV5-4 to TRBJ2-1, with TRBD2 as a possible D gene (5 bases). The germline V gene has CDR1 SGHNT and CDR2 YYREEE (reference sequence). The CDR3 spans 14 residues. Trimming stripped 1 base from V and 6 bases from J, with 11 bases between. CDR3 DNA: TGTGCCAGCAGCTTGTCTAGCAGCTCCAATGAGCAGTTCTTC. Amino acid sequence: CASSLSSSSNEQFF. The full variable domain, in which reference TRBV5-4 and TRBJ2-1 provide the parts outside the CDR3, is ETGVTQSPTHLIKTRGQQVTLRCSSQSGHNTVSWYQQALGQGPQFIFQYYREEENGRGNFPPRFSGLQFPNYSSELNVNALELDDSALYLCASSLSSSSNEQFFGPGTRLTVL.